This entry features one T cell receptor (beta chain) sequence. This record comes from a study of cytomegalovirus exposure and HLA in healthy donors. Primers included in the PCR were 60 Vbeta and 13 Jbeta primers. TCRdb's table, derived via immunoSEQ multiplex PCR, lists solely in-frame clones and lacks some. The sample includes 150,000 to 200,000 clones, 78% of them seen just once. The receptor was derived from a woman between 50 and 59 years old in good health and CMV-seropositive. Sequencing used PBMCs.

Here the CDR3 DNA reads TGTGCCAGCAGCCGGCTAGAGGCCAAAAACATTCAGTACTTC. Protein sequence: CASSRLEAKNIQYF. The chain joins TRBV5-6 to TRBJ2-4; the D is unclear. CDR3 size: 14 residues. The germline V and J ends were trimmed by 4 bases and 1 base, with 9 bases remaining between them. The germline gives CDR1 SGHDT, CDR2 YYEEEE. Drawing the rest from reference TRBV5-6 and TRBJ2-4, the complete variable domain is DAGVTQSPTHLIKTRGQQVTLRCSPKSGHDTVSWYQQALGQGPQFIFQYYEEEERQRGNFPDRFSGHQFPNYSSELNVNALLLGDSALYLCASSRLEAKNIQYFGAGTRLSVL.